A single sample is the source of the 30 T cell receptor beta chains below, sequenced in a study of CD8+ T cells in alopecia areata. Sequencing used cDNA as its template, made by extracting RNA and reverse transcribing it. TCRdb's table, derived via immunoSEQ multiplex PCR, lists solely in-frame clones and lacks some. The sample carries approximately 180,000 clones, around 60% recorded once. The sequencing here drew on CD4+ T cells sorted from blood, taken at week 0. The receptors originated from a human donor with alopecia areata.

J is TRBJ2-3 and V is TRBV4-1; 7 bases are shared with TRBD2. After removal of 2 bases from V and 1 base from J, the junction contained 6 bases not matched to a gene. The germline V gene encodes CDR1 MGHRA and CDR2 YSYEKL. The CDR3 has 16 amino acids. CDR3 in amino acids: CASSQYTRGGTDTQYF. The CDR3 region has the DNA TGCGCCAGCAGCCAATATACCCGGGGGGGCACAGATACGCAGTATTTT.

The rearrangement joins TRBV6-6 to TRBJ2-2; unclear D gene. V was trimmed by 6 bases and J by 13 bases, leaving 12 bases between them. Looked up from germline, CDR1 is MNHNY and CDR2 is SVGAGI (reference sequence). The CDR3 totals 11 residues. CDR3: CASRAVNGLFF. The DNA for the CDR3 is TGTGCCAGCAGGGCGGTCAACGGGCTGTTTTTT.

V and J are TRBV7-9 and TRBJ1-2; TRBD1 might be the D (5 bases). In germline, CDR1 is SEHNR, CDR2 FQNEAQ (reference sequence). The CDR3 runs 14 residues. The germline V and J ends were trimmed by 5 bases and 1 base, with 11 bases remaining between them. CDR3 DNA: TGTGCCAGCAGCCCTTCCGGGGGTAACTATGGCTACACCTTC. This codes for CASSPSGGNYGYTF.

The chain is built from TRBV30 and TRBJ2-6, with a possible D match to TRBD1 (6 bases). The germline gives CDR1 GTSNPN, CDR2 SVGIG (reference sequence). Trimming cost V 8 bases and J 1 base, with 12 bases left between them. This CDR3 contains 14 residues. CDR3 region: CAGGHSSGANVLTF. DNA for the CDR3: TGTGCCGGGGGACACTCTTCTGGGGCCAACGTCCTGACTTTC.

J is TRBJ1-5 and V is TRBV2; 9 bases match TRBD1. Germline CDR1 and CDR2: SNHLY and FYNNEI. After removal of 6 bases from V and 0 bases from J, the junction contained 3 bases not matched to a gene. The CDR3 spans 15 residues. The CDR3 coding sequence is TGTGCCAGCAGGGGGACAGGGTATAGCAATCAGCCCCAGCATTTT. Amino acids: CASRGTGYSNQPQHF.

This chain joins TRBV6-5 and TRBJ2-7; D call uncertain. Germline-derived CDR1 and CDR2 are MNHEY and SVGAGI. Trimming removed 5 bases from V and 2 bases from J, with 13 bases in between. This CDR3 is built from 14 residues. The CDR3 DNA reads TGTGCCAGCAGTCGAGACTTCCCCCCCTACGAGCAGTACTTC. Translation: CASSRDFPPYEQYF.

The DNA for the CDR3 is TGTGCCTGGGATCGGGACAGGGGATACAATGAGCAGTTCTTC. This gives the protein CAWDRDRGYNEQFF. J is TRBJ2-1 and V is TRBV30; the match to TRBD1 covers 10 bases. Germline V gene lookup returns CDR1 GTSNPN and CDR2 SVGIG (reference sequence). The CDR3 covers 14 residues. Germline trimming cut 5 bases from V and 4 bases from J; bases unmatched to any gene: 5.

On this clone: The sample carries other DNA sequences with the same CDR3. This rearrangement joins TRBV5-1 to TRBJ2-1; D gene ambiguous. CDR1 and CDR2 from the germline V gene are SGHRS and YFSETQ. V lost 0 bases to trimming and J lost 7 bases, with 2 bases between them. CDR3 length equals 11 residues. The CDR3 region has the DNA TGCGCCAGCAGCTTGGGTAATGAGCAGTTCTTC. As protein: CASSLGNEQFF.

This clone came up a few times. This rearrangement joins TRBV10-3 to TRBJ2-5; D not certain. There are 11 residues in the CDR3. Germline CDR1 ENHRY, CDR2 SYGVKD. Trimming left V 10 bases short and J 0 bases short, with 6 bases between. CDR3 DNA: TGTGCCAGCCGGGACCAAGAGACCCAGTACTTC. This codes for CASRDQETQYF.

The chain couples TRBV29-1 to TRBJ1-5; D remains unclear. V was clipped by 5 bases and J by 2 bases, with 10 bases between them. Germline V gene data show CDR1 as SQVTM and CDR2 as ANQGSEA. The CDR3 is 13 amino acids. In nucleotides, the CDR3 is TGCAGCGTTCTCGGGTCCGGCAATCAGCCCCAGCATTTT. Protein sequence: CSVLGSGNQPQHF.

The chain is built from TRBV5-1 and TRBJ1-1, with TRBD1 matching over 8 bases. The CDR3 runs 15 residues. Losses at the gene ends were 4 bases for V and 5 bases for J; bases not matched to a gene: 10. Germline values: CDR1 SGHRS, CDR2 YFSETQ. CDR3 in amino acids: CASSLTTGVKTEAFF. CDR3 coding DNA: TGCGCCAGCAGCCTTACGACAGGGGTTAAGACTGAAGCTTTCTTT. Using reference TRBV5-1 and TRBJ1-1 for the parts outside the CDR3, the full variable domain is KAGVTQTPRYLIKTRGQQVTLSCSPISGHRSVSWYQQTPGQGLQFLFEYFSETQRNKGNFPGRFSGRQFSNSRSEMNVSTLELGDSALYLCASSLTTGVKTEAFFGQGTRLTVV.

The chain recombines TRBV29-1 with TRBJ2-3; TRBD2 agrees at 7 bases. This CDR3 contains 14 residues. The trim removed 4 bases at V and 4 bases at J, leaving 8 bases unmatched. CDR1 and CDR2 from the germline V gene are SQVTM and ANQGSEA. The CDR3 nucleotides read TGCAGCGTTGTTCTAGCGGAAGGGGCAGATACGCAGTATTTT. It yields the protein CSVVLAEGADTQYF.

The chain links TRBV6-5 to TRBJ2-5; D is undetermined. The CDR3 has 15 residues. Germline CDR1 reads MNHEY; CDR2 reads SVGAGI. V shed 0 bases and J shed 2 bases, with 10 bases lying between them. The CDR3 is CASSYSLGAQETQYF. CDR3 DNA sequence: TGTGCCAGCAGTTACTCTTTGGGCGCTCAAGAGACCCAGTACTTC.

V is TRBV30 and J is TRBJ1-5; D unresolved. The CDR3 loop spans 13 amino acids. The germline V gene encodes CDR1 GTSNPN and CDR2 SVGIG (reference sequence). The ends were cut back, 0 bases at V and 3 bases at J, with 6 bases in the middle. The chain's CDR3 is CAWSVGVNQPQHF. The CDR3, as DNA: TGTGCCTGGAGTGTTGGGGTCAATCAGCCCCAGCATTTT.

The chain is built from TRBV5-1 and TRBJ1-2, with D perhaps matching TRBD1 (6 bases). V lost 5 bases to trimming and J lost 7 bases, with 24 bases between them. Germline lookup yields CDR1 SGHRS and CDR2 YFSETQ. CDR3 size: 16 residues. CDR3 in DNA: TGCGCCAGCAGTCGTTCCGCGGGACAACTTTCTAGTGGCTACACCTTC. Its translation: CASSRSAGQLSSGYTF.

The chain has TRBV27 and TRBJ1-6; no reliable D call. The CDR3 has 16 residues. Trimming removed 0 bases from V and 14 bases from J, with 20 bases in between. Germline V gene data show CDR1 as MNHEY and CDR2 as SMNVEV (reference sequence). CDR3 DNA: TGTGCCAGCAGTTTATCGTCCTTGACGGGCCCTTTGGCCCTCCACTTT. The encoded protein is CASSLSSLTGPLALHF.

The chain carries TRBV5-1 and TRBJ2-3; D possibly corresponds to TRBD2 (6 bases). V was trimmed by 5 bases and J by 1 base, leaving 11 bases between them. In germline, CDR1 is SGHRS, CDR2 YFSETQ. This CDR3 has 14 amino acids. The CDR3 loop reads CASSGASGTDTQYF. The CDR3 DNA reads TGCGCCAGCAGTGGGGCTAGCGGCACAGATACGCAGTATTTT.

This clone was counted between two and nine times. The gene calls are TRBV4-1 and TRBJ1-2, with D possibly matching TRBD1 (5 bases). Germline assignment: CDR1 MGHRA and CDR2 YSYEKL. V lost 0 bases, J lost 3 bases, and 5 bases lay in between. The CDR3 contains 13 residues. The CDR3 DNA is TGCGCCAGCAGCCAAGACAGGGACTATGGCTACACCTTC. This encodes CASSQDRDYGYTF.

V gene TRBV27 combines with J gene TRBJ2-3; D is undetermined. Germline lookup yields CDR1 MNHEY and CDR2 SMNVEV (reference sequence). The CDR3 is 16 amino acids. Trimming took off 5 bases at V and 1 base at J, with 16 bases between the two ends. In nucleotides, the CDR3 is TGTGCCAGCAGTCGTAATAGTGACCCCCGCACAGATACGCAGTATTTT. The encoded protein is CASSRNSDPRTDTQYF.

Notes on this clone: It is unclear where the CDR3 begins or ends on the DNA, so no DNA is shown, and the CDR3 is as TCRdb lists it. This rearrangement joins TRBV29-1 to TRBJ2-3. Germline CDR1 is SQVTM and CDR2 is ANQGSEA. The CDR3 is 12 amino acids in total, end residues counted. CDR3 residues: CSVAIGTRALYF.

V usage is TRBV27 and J usage is TRBJ2-6, with 7 positions matching TRBD1. The CDR3 length is 15 residues. The germline gives CDR1 MNHEY, CDR2 SMNVEV (reference sequence). Unmatched junction bases numbered 7, after V lost 10 bases and J lost 1 base. DNA for the CDR3: TGTGCCACTCCGGGACAGCGGTCTGGGGCCAACGTCCTGACTTTC. This encodes CATPGQRSGANVLTF.

This chain links TRBV21-1 with TRBJ1-5; no check of the table's D call, TRBD1, against the DNA was made. TRBV21-1 is labeled a pseudogene. CDR3 size: 16 residues. CDR3 in amino acids: CASSNLGGTGNQPQHF. CDR3 coding DNA: TGTGCCAGCAGCAACTTAGGAGGGACAGGGAATCAGCCCCAGCATTTT.

The chain carries TRBV7-9 and TRBJ1-5; D unclear. V lost 5 bases, J lost 6 bases, and 11 bases lay in between. Germline V gene lookup returns CDR1 SEHNR and CDR2 FQNEAQ (reference sequence). The CDR3 runs to 13 residues. The DNA for the CDR3 is TGTGCCAGCAGCCCGCCGGGAGGTCAGCCCCAGCATTTT. It yields the protein CASSPPGGQPQHF.

The genes are TRBV5-1 and TRBJ2-3; no reliable D call. Trimming left V 4 bases short and J 11 bases short, with 14 bases between. Per the germline V gene, CDR1 is SGHRS and CDR2 is YFSETQ. This CDR3 spans 12 amino acids. Here the CDR3 reads CASSGEAVKQYF. DNA of the CDR3: TGCGCCAGCAGCGGCGAGGCTGTGAAGCAGTATTTT.

The chain is built from TRBV9 and TRBJ2-7, with D maybe TRBD1 (6 bases). CDR1 and CDR2 (germline): SGDLS, YYNGEE. The CDR3 runs 14 residues. The ends were cut back, 4 bases at V and 4 bases at J, with 15 bases in the middle. This chain's CDR3 is CASSLGQTGYEQYF. CDR3 sequence (DNA): TGTGCCAGCAGCTTAGGACAGACAGGATACGAGCAGTACTTC.

The rearrangement links TRBV6-6 to TRBJ2-7; D remains ambiguous. Per the germline V gene, CDR1 is MNHNY and CDR2 is SVGAGI (reference sequence). The length of the CDR3 is 11 residues. The V end lost 4 bases, the J end lost 7 bases, and 8 bases lay between the germline ends. Here the CDR3 reads CASSSRLEQYF. The CDR3 DNA reads TGTGCCAGCAGTTCGCGGCTTGAGCAGTACTTC.

This clone was observed a handful of times. The chain joins TRBV4-1 to TRBJ2-7; tentative D call: TRBD2 (6 bases). V gave up 4 bases and J gave up 5 bases, with 18 bases separating them. Germline CDR1 reads MGHRA; CDR2 reads YSYEKL. The CDR3 contains 15 residues. CDR3 bases: TGCGCCAGCAGCCCCTCGGACTACCCCGGTGACGAGCAGTACTTC. Translation: CASSPSDYPGDEQYF.

This clone was detected only a few times. The J gene is TRBJ1-6, the V gene TRBV5-1; D gene uncertain. With 0 bases removed from V and 3 bases from J, the gap between germline ends came to 4 bases. The germline V gene encodes CDR1 SGHRS and CDR2 YFSETQ. The CDR3 covers 14 residues. CDR3 DNA: TGCGCCAGCAGCTTGGAGAACTATAATTCACCCCTCCACTTT. Protein: CASSLENYNSPLHF.

This clone was observed a few times. The J gene is TRBJ2-1, the V gene TRBV19, with 7 positions matching TRBD2. The CDR3 runs to 17 residues. Per the germline V gene, CDR1 is LNHDA and CDR2 is SQIVND (reference sequence). V lost 5 bases to trimming and J lost 0 bases; unmatched junction nucleotides: 10. The CDR3 spells CASSPRGAGSSYNEQFF. The CDR3 nucleotides are TGTGCCAGTAGTCCCCGTGGAGCGGGGTCCTCCTACAATGAGCAGTTCTTC.

The chain recombines TRBV4-2 with TRBJ1-5; D not resolved. The CDR3 extends over 13 amino acids. With 5 bases removed from V and 4 bases from J, the gap between germline ends came to 9 bases. Germline CDR1 reads LGHNA; CDR2 reads YNFKEQ. Written as DNA, the CDR3 is TGTGCCAGCAGCTTTTACAGAAATCAGCCCCAGCATTTT. This translates into CASSFYRNQPQHF.